These 25 T cell receptor beta chains were sequenced from one sample in a study of cytomegalovirus exposure and HLA in healthy donors. PCR involved 60 Vbeta and 13 Jbeta primers. Data came from immunoSEQ multiplex PCR; TCRdb stores just in-frame clones and leaves some out. The sample holds around 180,000 clones; 80% are singletons and the top ten take roughly 5%. Sequencing was carried out using PBMCs. The receptors shown here come from a man in his forties in good health and CMV-seronegative.

This clone was counted a few times. This chain links TRBV5-6 with TRBJ2-1; D possibly corresponds to TRBD2 (5 bases). Germline lookup yields CDR1 SGHDT and CDR2 YYEEEE. The CDR3 has 14 residues. Between the trimmed V and J ends, which lost 6 bases and 6 bases, there was a span of 16 bases. CDR3 sequence (DNA): TGTGCCAGCACAGGACTCCGCCCCCTCAATGAGCAGTTCTTC. Translating gives CASTGLRPLNEQFF.

The chain links TRBV4-3 to TRBJ2-1; 8 bases line up with TRBD2. The V segment lost 4 bases and the J segment 7 bases; nucleotides outside the gene matches: 6. This CDR3 has 14 amino acids. The germline V gene encodes CDR1 LGHNA and CDR2 YSLEER. CDR3 region: CASSPAGGGNEQFF. The DNA for the CDR3 is TGCGCCAGCAGCCCTGCCGGGGGGGGAAATGAGCAGTTCTTC.

The chain is built from TRBV6-6 and TRBJ2-3; a weak D match, TRBD1 (5 bases). Trimming stripped 5 bases from V and 5 bases from J, with 5 bases between. CDR1 MNHNY and CDR2 SVGAGI come from the germline V gene (reference sequence). The CDR3 consists of 11 residues. The DNA of the CDR3 is TGTGCCAGCAGTCAGGGAGATACGCAGTATTTT. This translates into CASSQGDTQYF.

The rearrangement uses TRBV7-9 and TRBJ2-1; possible D gene TRBD2, 5 bases. This CDR3 contains 13 residues. V was pared by 7 bases and J by 6 bases, with 13 bases between. The germline CDR1 and CDR2 sequences are SEHNR and FQNEAQ (reference sequence). This chain's CDR3 is CASTENAGNEQFF. The CDR3 region has the DNA TGTGCCAGCACAGAAAACGCGGGCAATGAGCAGTTCTTC.

The J gene is TRBJ2-7, the V gene TRBV9, with 9 bases fitting TRBD1. The CDR3 sequence is 14 residues long. Germline-derived CDR1 and CDR2 are SGDLS and YYNGEE. J gave up 6 bases and V 5 bases, and 9 bases lay outside the gene matches. CDR3 amino acids: CASSPGQGNSEQYF. CDR3 bases: TGTGCCAGCAGTCCGGGACAGGGTAATTCCGAGCAGTACTTC.

This rearrangement joins TRBV18 to TRBJ1-2, with unresolved D. V was cut by 3 bases and J by 6 bases, with 11 bases left in between. The CDR3 is 13 amino acids. From germline, CDR1 is KGHSH and CDR2 LQKENI. The chain's CDR3 is CASSPSRADGYTF. Here the CDR3 DNA reads TGTGCCAGCTCACCGTCGAGGGCTGATGGCTACACCTTC.

The chain joins TRBV2 to TRBJ2-2, with 14 nucleotides matching TRBD2. Germline loops: CDR1 SNHLY, CDR2 FYNNEI. CDR3 length equals 15 residues. The trim removed 6 bases at V and 7 bases at J, leaving 4 bases unmatched. CDR3 protein: CASREGLAGVGELFF. The CDR3 DNA reads as TGTGCCAGCAGGGAGGGACTAGCGGGAGTCGGGGAGCTGTTTTTT.

V is TRBV7-9 and J is TRBJ2-5; D possibly corresponds to TRBD2 (6 bases). Trimming took off 5 bases at V and 2 bases at J, with 18 bases between the two ends. The germline V gene encodes CDR1 SEHNR and CDR2 FQNEAQ (reference sequence). This CDR3 contains 16 residues. CDR3 sequence (DNA): TGTGCCAGCAGCCCACCCCGGAGGGTATTACAAGAGACCCAGTACTTC. This encodes CASSPPRRVLQETQYF.

The V call is TRBV5-4, the J call TRBJ2-7; 8 bases match TRBD1. Germline loops: CDR1 SGHNT, CDR2 YYREEE (reference sequence). The CDR3 is 16 residues long. J was trimmed by 1 base and V by 0 bases; bases with no gene match: 6. As DNA, the CDR3 is TGTGCCAGCAGCTTGGCCAGAACAGGGGGGTCCTACGAGCAGTACTTC. Its translation: CASSLARTGGSYEQYF.

The V call is TRBV7-3, the J call TRBJ2-3; 8 bases align to TRBD2. The germline V gene has CDR1 SGHTA and CDR2 FQGTGA. V was pared by 2 bases and J by 4 bases, with 5 bases of the junction left unmatched. CDR3 length: 15 amino acids. The CDR3 is CASSLSGRAADTQYF. The CDR3 bases are TGTGCCAGCAGCTTATCCGGGAGGGCCGCAGATACGCAGTATTTT.

This chain uses TRBV12-5 with TRBJ2-6; a weak D match, TRBD2 (5 bases). The CDR3 runs 15 residues. CDR1 is LGHNT, CDR2 FRNRAP, per germline. The germline V and J ends were trimmed by 7 bases and 1 base, with 11 bases remaining between them. The CDR3 region has the DNA TGTGCTAGTGCCATTAGGAGGTCTGGGGCCAACGTCCTGACTTTC. It specifies CASAIRRSGANVLTF.

V usage is TRBV20-1 and J usage is TRBJ2-1, with TRBD1 matching 7 bases. Losses at the gene ends were 4 bases for V and 11 bases for J; bases not matched to a gene: 5. Germline V gene sequence: CDR1 DFQATT, CDR2 SNEGSKA (reference sequence). The CDR3 consists of 11 residues. CDR3 amino acids: CSANKGGKQFF. The CDR3 DNA is TGCAGTGCTAATAAAGGGGGCAAGCAGTTCTTC.

The J gene is TRBJ2-1, the V gene TRBV4-3; 13 bases agree with TRBD2. Germline lookup yields CDR1 LGHNA and CDR2 YSLEER. J lost 10 bases, V lost 6 bases, and 6 bases had no gene match. This CDR3 is built from 14 residues. The CDR3 DNA reads TGCGCCAGCAGTCAGACTAGCGGGGGGAGGGAGCAGTTCTTC. It translates to CASSQTSGGREQFF.

The rearrangement links TRBV6-5 to TRBJ2-2; 9 bases fit TRBD1. This CDR3 is 14 amino acids long. Germline CDR1 and CDR2: MNHEY and SVGAGI. V was clipped by 8 bases and J by 7 bases; unmatched bases: 8. CDR3 DNA: TGTGCCAGCCAGCCGGGACAGGGAAGCGGGGAGCTGTTTTTT. This encodes CASQPGQGSGELFF.

This clone was counted at least ten times. J is TRBJ2-7 and V is TRBV6-5; 12 bases align to TRBD2. CDR1 is MNHEY and CDR2 is SVGAGI in the germline V gene. V gave up 8 bases and J gave up 5 bases; unmatched junction bases: 4. The CDR3 has 13 residues. The CDR3 nucleotides are TGTGCCAGCGGGTGGACTAGCGGGAACGAGCAGTACTTC. This codes for CASGWTSGNEQYF.

The genes are TRBV10-3 and TRBJ2-7; TRBD1 agrees at 11 bases. After removal of 10 bases from V and 0 bases from J, the junction contained 11 bases not matched to a gene. This CDR3 region has 16 residues. Germline values: CDR1 ENHRY, CDR2 SYGVKD. The DNA of the CDR3 is TGTGCCACCGGATCCCCCGGGACAGGGGGCTCCTACGAGCAGTACTTC. It encodes CATGSPGTGGSYEQYF.

The rearrangement links TRBV6-1 to TRBJ2-3, with D perhaps TRBD2 (5 bases). The CDR3 length is 15 residues. V lost 4 bases and J 2 bases, leaving 13 bases between the germline ends. Germline V CDR1 and CDR2: MNHNS, SASEGT. This CDR3 reads CASSALGNPTDTQYF. CDR3 DNA sequence: TGTGCCAGCAGTGCACTAGGGAACCCCACAGATACGCAGTATTTT.

The chain carries TRBV10-3 and TRBJ1-5, with 7 bases lining up with TRBD1. The CDR3 loop spans 15 amino acids. The germline CDR1 and CDR2 sequences are ENHRY and SYGVKD. Germline trimming cut 3 bases from V and 0 bases from J; bases unmatched to any gene: 2. The CDR3 loop is CAISEQGNSNQPQHF. Here the CDR3 DNA reads TGTGCCATCAGTGAACAGGGGAATAGCAATCAGCCCCAGCATTTT.

J is TRBJ2-1 and V is TRBV13; 9 nucleotides agree with TRBD1. There are 15 residues in the CDR3. Per the germline V gene, CDR1 is PRHDT and CDR2 is FYEKMQ (reference sequence). J gave up 4 bases and V 4 bases, and 5 bases lay outside the gene matches. The CDR3 reads CASSSAGTGYNEQFF. CDR3 nucleotides: TGTGCCAGCAGCTCTGCCGGGACAGGGTACAATGAGCAGTTCTTC.

This clone was observed a few times. The chain has TRBV11-3 and TRBJ1-1; D is possibly TRBD1 (6 bases). V lost 0 bases, J lost 1 base, and 9 bases lay in between. This CDR3 has 15 residues. Germline assignment: CDR1 SGHNT and CDR2 YENEEA. This CDR3 reads CASSLEGAGNTEAFF. The CDR3 coding sequence is TGTGCCAGCAGCTTAGAGGGGGCTGGGAACACTGAAGCTTTCTTT.

This chain joins TRBV19 and TRBJ2-3; tentatively, D is TRBD1 (5 bases). The CDR3 spans 15 residues. In germline, CDR1 is LNHDA, CDR2 SQIVND (reference sequence). The germline V and J ends were trimmed by 9 bases and 4 bases, with 20 bases remaining between them. CDR3 in amino acids: CASAKNQGAADTQYF. The CDR3, as DNA: TGTGCCAGCGCCAAAAATCAGGGCGCGGCAGATACGCAGTATTTT.

This chain joins TRBV7-9 and TRBJ2-2; TRBD2 might be the D (5 bases). The germline V gene encodes CDR1 SEHNR and CDR2 FQNEAQ (reference sequence). Deletions cut 1 base from V and 0 bases from J, with 6 bases between. The CDR3 covers 15 residues. In nucleotides, the CDR3 is TGTGCCAGCAGCTTAGGGCGGGCGAACACCGGGGAGCTGTTTTTT. Translated, it gives CASSLGRANTGELFF.

The chain recombines TRBV7-3 with TRBJ1-1, with a possible D match to TRBD1 (5 bases). Trimming stripped 3 bases from V and 5 bases from J, with 10 bases between. CDR3 length: 13 amino acids. Germline V gene data show CDR1 as SGHTA and CDR2 as FQGTGA. The CDR3 nucleotides are TGTGCCAGCAGCTTTTATCACAGGACTGAAGCTTTCTTT. This gives the protein CASSFYHRTEAFF.

CDR3 sequence (DNA): TGCGCCAGCAGCCTACGGACAGGGATGTTCTCCTACGAGCAGTACTTC. Translation gives CASSLRTGMFSYEQYF. The chain uses TRBV5-1 and TRBJ2-7; 8 nucleotides align to TRBD1. The CDR3 totals 16 residues. V lost 4 bases, J lost 0 bases, and 9 bases stayed unmatched. The germline V gene has CDR1 SGHRS and CDR2 YFSETQ.

The chain couples TRBV10-3 to TRBJ2-7, with 8 bases identical to TRBD1. V lost 0 bases, J lost 5 bases, and 9 bases stayed unmatched. Germline lookup yields CDR1 ENHRY and CDR2 SYGVKD. There are 16 residues in the CDR3. The CDR3 sequence: CAISESGQGMMHEQYF. CDR3 in DNA: TGTGCCATCAGTGAGTCCGGACAGGGAATGATGCACGAGCAGTACTTC.